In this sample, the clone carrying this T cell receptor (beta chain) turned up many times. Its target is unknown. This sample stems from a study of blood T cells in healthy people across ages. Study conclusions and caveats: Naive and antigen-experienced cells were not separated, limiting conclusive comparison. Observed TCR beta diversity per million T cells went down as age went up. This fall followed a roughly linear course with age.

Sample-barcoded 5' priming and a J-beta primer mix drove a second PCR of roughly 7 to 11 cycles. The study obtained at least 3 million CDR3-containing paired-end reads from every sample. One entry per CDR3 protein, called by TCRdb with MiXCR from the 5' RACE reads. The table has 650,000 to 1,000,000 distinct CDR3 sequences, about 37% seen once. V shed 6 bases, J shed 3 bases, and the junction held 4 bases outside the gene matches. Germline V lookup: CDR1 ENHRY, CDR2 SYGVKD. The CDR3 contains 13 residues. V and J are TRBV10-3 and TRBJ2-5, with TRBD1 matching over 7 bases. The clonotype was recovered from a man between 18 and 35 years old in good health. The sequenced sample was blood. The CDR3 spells CAISGTEEETQYF. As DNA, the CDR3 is TGTGCCATCAGCGGGACAGAAGAAGAGACCCAGTACTTC.